Included here is one TCR beta chain sequence, with context. Amplification used 60 Vbeta primers and 13 Jbeta primers. Sequencing was performed with immunoSEQ multiplex PCR; in TCRdb, only in-frame clones are kept and a portion is missing. There are around 140,000 clones in the sample; less than 85% occur only once, and approximately 1.8% lies in the top ten. This sample stems from a study of cytomegalovirus exposure and HLA in healthy donors. The J segment lost 7 bases and the V segment lost 5 bases, leaving 15 bases of the junction unmatched. The CDR3 loop spans 16 amino acids. The germline CDR1 and CDR2 sequences are SGHTA and FQGTGA.

The sequence derives from a man aged 40-55 years in good health and CMV-seronegative. The J gene is TRBJ2-7, the V gene TRBV7-3; 9 bases align to TRBD1. The source material was PBMCs. The CDR3 nucleotides read TGTGCCAGCAGCCCCCGCTTGGGACAGGGTACAGGAGAGCAGTACTTC. It codes for CASSPRLGQGTGEQYF. Supplemented by reference TRBV7-3 and TRBJ2-7, the full variable domain reads GAGVSQTPSNKVTEKGKYVELRCDPISGHTALYWYRQSLGQGPEFLIYFQGTGAADDSGLPNDRFFAVRPEGSVSTLKIQRTERGDSAVYLCASSPRLGQGTGEQYFGPGTRLTVT.